One sample yielded the 9 T cell receptor beta chains listed below, sequenced in a study of identifying expanded T cells in peripheral blood. The repertoire was sequenced with immunoSEQ multiplex PCR; TCRdb's copy has only in-frame clones and lacks some. This repertoire shows approximately 100,000 clones, around nine tenths found once; its top ten account for about a sixth. The specimen was blood. The receptors come from a person aged 18 to 75 in good health.

In regard to this clone: This specimen includes other DNA sequences encoding the same CDR3. The rearrangement uses TRBV18 and TRBJ2-7; D remains ambiguous. The CDR3 is made up of 12 amino acids. Trimming took 2 bases from V and 0 from J, leaving 2 bases between them. From germline, CDR1 is KGHSH and CDR2 LQKENI. This chain's CDR3 is CASSPGSYEQYF. CDR3 DNA sequence: TGTGCCAGCTCACCAGGCTCCTACGAGCAGTACTTC.

The chain employs TRBV29-1 and TRBJ2-3; 8 bases are shared with TRBD2. The J segment lost 3 bases and the V segment lost 7 bases, leaving 6 bases of the junction unmatched. The germline gives CDR1 SQVTM, CDR2 ANQGSEA. The CDR3 has 13 amino acids. CDR3 residues: CSGRGGITDTQYF. CDR3 nucleotide sequence: TGCAGCGGTCGGGGGGGCATAACAGATACGCAGTATTTT.

The chain combines TRBV28 with TRBJ1-3; the match to TRBD1 covers 7 bases. This CDR3 contains 14 residues. Looked up from germline, CDR1 is MDHEN and CDR2 is SYDVKM. J was trimmed by 3 bases and V by 5 bases; bases with no gene match: 4. The CDR3 loop reads CASSPGTVGNTIYF. The CDR3 region has the DNA TGTGCCAGCAGTCCAGGGACAGTTGGAAACACCATATATTTT.

The rearrangement uses TRBV9 and TRBJ1-1, with 7 bases that match TRBD1. CDR3 length: 14 amino acids. Germline loops: CDR1 SGDLS, CDR2 YYNGEE. Trimming removed 3 bases from V and 1 base from J; junction bases left unmatched: 3. CDR3 DNA sequence: TGTGCCAGCAGCGGCGGGACAGCGAACACTGAAGCTTTCTTT. It is translated as CASSGGTANTEAFF.

V gene TRBV5-1 combines with J gene TRBJ2-3; the D is unclear. Germline V gene lookup returns CDR1 SGHRS and CDR2 YFSETQ. This CDR3 region has 11 residues. V lost 6 bases, J lost 3 bases, and 5 bases lay in between. The CDR3 spells CASMETDTQYF. CDR3 in DNA: TGCGCCAGCATGGAGACAGATACGCAGTATTTT.

This clone has just a few counts. The V gene is TRBV10-1, the J gene TRBJ1-2; D is unclear. There are 12 residues in the CDR3. The V end was cut by 5 bases, the J end by 2 bases, with 6 bases between. The germline CDR1 and CDR2 sequences are WNHNN and SYGVQD (reference sequence). The CDR3 loop reads CASSPLNYGYTF. The CDR3 DNA sequence: TGCGCCAGCAGTCCCCTGAACTATGGCTACACCTTC.

The genes are TRBV4-1 and TRBJ1-4; D is undetermined. The CDR3 is 17 residues long. Trimming took 0 bases from V and 3 from J, leaving 14 bases between them. CDR1 and CDR2 from the germline V gene are MGHRA and YSYEKL. In nucleotides, the CDR3 is TGCGCCAGCAGCCAAGATGGAGTTGAACGGGCTAATGAAAAACTGTTTTTT. This translates into CASSQDGVERANEKLFF.

The genes are TRBV7-8 and TRBJ1-6; 7 bases fit TRBD1. The CDR3 totals 19 residues. Germline V gives CDR1 SGHVS, CDR2 FQNEAQ. V lost 3 bases, J lost 0 bases, and 11 bases stayed unmatched. The CDR3 loop reads CASSFDRETSSSYNSPLHF. The CDR3 coding sequence is TGTGCCAGCAGCTTTGACAGGGAAACTTCTAGCTCCTATAATTCACCCCTCCACTTT. The entire variable domain, with the rest obtained from reference TRBV7-8 and TRBJ1-6, is as follows: GAGVSQSPRYKVAKRGQDVALRCDPISGHVSLFWYQQALGQGPEFLTYFQNEAQLDKSGLPSDRFFAERPEGSVSTLKIQRTQQEDSAVYLCASSFDRETSSSYNSPLHFGNGTRLTVT.

The V and J genes are TRBV6-5 and TRBJ2-7; a possible D gene is TRBD2 (5 bases). CDR1 and CDR2 from the germline V gene are MNHEY and SVGAGI. Trimming shortened V by 4 bases and J by 3 bases, and 13 bases separated the two germline ends. The CDR3 is 14 amino acids. CDR3 sequence (DNA): TGTGCCAGCAGTTTGGCGGGCGTCGTCTACGAGCAGTACTTC. Protein: CASSLAGVVYEQYF.